This T cell receptor (beta chain) was profiled in a study of blood T cell repertoires in COVID-19. V lost 6 bases and J lost 2, with 10 bases in between. This CDR3 spans 13 amino acids. Germline V CDR1 and CDR2: MNHEY, SMNVEV (reference sequence). The table came from immunoSEQ multiplex PCR; TCRdb's copy has only in-frame clones and leaves some out. The sample has 150,000 to 200,000 clones; about 81% are singletons. This clonotype was obtained from a woman aged 80 or over with acute or convalescent COVID-19. The chain combines TRBV27 with TRBJ1-2; D not certain. The sequenced sample consisted of peripheral blood. The CDR3 sequence: CASRRTENYGYTF. CDR3 nucleotides: TGTGCCAGCAGAAGGACTGAAAACTATGGCTACACCTTC.